Sequencing of this T cell receptor beta chain was carried out in a study of blood T cell repertoires in COVID-19. Study-level information: Samples came from the United States, Italy and Spain, spanning acute and convalescent COVID-19.

The authors' processing: Amplification with reference gene primers provided the estimates of nucleated cell counts. The table came from immunoSEQ multiplex PCR; TCRdb's copy has only in-frame clones and leaves some out. The D gene and trimming were derived from the DNA, and the V and J assignments and clone size from that table. The table shows some 60,000 clones, with approximately 83% occurring only once. There are 15 residues in the CDR3. With V trimmed by 5 bases and J by 4 bases, 9 bases remained unmatched. The germline CDR1 and CDR2 sequences are SGHVS and FQNEAQ. This chain links TRBV7-8 with TRBJ1-2; 8 bases are a match to TRBD1. The sequencing sample was made of peripheral blood. This receptor was taken from a woman of 80 years or more with acute or convalescent COVID-19. The CDR3 is CASSPPDRERYGYTF. Here the CDR3 DNA reads TGTGCCAGCAGCCCCCCGGACAGGGAACGCTATGGCTACACCTTC.